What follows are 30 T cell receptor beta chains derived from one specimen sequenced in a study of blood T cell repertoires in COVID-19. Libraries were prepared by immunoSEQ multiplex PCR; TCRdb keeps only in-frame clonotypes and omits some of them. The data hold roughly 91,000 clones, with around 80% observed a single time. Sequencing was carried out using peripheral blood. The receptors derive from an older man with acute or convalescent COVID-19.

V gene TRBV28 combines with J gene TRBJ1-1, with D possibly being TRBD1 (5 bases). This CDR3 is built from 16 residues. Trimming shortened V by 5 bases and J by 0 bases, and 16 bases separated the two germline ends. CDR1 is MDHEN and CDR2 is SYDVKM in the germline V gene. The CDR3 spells CASSPLIGAMNTEAFF. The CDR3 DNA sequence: TGTGCCAGCAGTCCACTAATTGGGGCGATGAACACTGAAGCTTTCTTT.

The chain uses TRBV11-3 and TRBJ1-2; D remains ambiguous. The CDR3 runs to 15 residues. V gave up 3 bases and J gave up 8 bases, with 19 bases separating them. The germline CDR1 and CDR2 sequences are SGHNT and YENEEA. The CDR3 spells CASSLLDTGLGGYTF. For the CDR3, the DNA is TGTGCCAGCAGCTTGTTAGACACCGGCCTCGGAGGCTACACCTTC.

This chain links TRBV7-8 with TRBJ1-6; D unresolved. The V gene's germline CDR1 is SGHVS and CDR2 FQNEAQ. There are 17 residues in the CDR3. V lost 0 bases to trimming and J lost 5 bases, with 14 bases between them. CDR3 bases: TGTGCCAGCAGCTTAGCGGTTTGGGCAGCCGATAATTCACCCCTCCACTTT. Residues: CASSLAVWAADNSPLHF.

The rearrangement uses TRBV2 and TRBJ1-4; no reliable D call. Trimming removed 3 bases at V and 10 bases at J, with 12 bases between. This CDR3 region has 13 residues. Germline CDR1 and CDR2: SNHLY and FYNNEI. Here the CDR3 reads CASSEMSEAKLFF. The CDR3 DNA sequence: TGTGCCAGCAGTGAGATGTCAGAGGCAAAACTGTTTTTT.

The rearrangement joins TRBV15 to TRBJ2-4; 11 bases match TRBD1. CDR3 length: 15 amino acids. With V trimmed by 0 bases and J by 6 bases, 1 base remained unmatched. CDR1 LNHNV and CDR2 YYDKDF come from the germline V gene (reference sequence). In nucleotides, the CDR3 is TGTGCCACCAGCAGAGAGGGACAGGGGGGAAACATTCAGTACTTC. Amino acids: CATSREGQGGNIQYF.

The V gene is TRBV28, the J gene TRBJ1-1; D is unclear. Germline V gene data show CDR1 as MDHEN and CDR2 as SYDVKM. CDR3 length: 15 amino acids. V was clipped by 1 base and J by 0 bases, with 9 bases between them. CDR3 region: CASSLLNSLNTEAFF. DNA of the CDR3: TGTGCCAGCAGTTTATTGAACAGCTTGAACACTGAAGCTTTCTTT.

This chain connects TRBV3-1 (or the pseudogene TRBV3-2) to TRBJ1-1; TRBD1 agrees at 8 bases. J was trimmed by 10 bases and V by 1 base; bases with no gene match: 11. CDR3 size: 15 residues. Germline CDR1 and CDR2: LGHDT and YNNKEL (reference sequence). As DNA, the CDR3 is TGTGCCAGCAGCCAAGGAGACAGGGGTATAAGTGTAGCTTTCTTT. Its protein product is CASSQGDRGISVAFF.

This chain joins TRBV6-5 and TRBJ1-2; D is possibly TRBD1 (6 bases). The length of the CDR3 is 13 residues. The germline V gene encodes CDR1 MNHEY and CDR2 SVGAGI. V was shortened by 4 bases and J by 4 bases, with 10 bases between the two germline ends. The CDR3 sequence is CASSSQGTYGYTF. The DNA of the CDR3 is TGTGCCAGCAGTTCACAGGGAACCTATGGCTACACCTTC.

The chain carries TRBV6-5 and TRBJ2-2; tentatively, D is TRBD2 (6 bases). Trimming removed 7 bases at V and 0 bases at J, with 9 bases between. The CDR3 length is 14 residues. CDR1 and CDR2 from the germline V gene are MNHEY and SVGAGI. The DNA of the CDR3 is TGTGCCAGCATTGGAGGGGCGAACACCGGGGAGCTGTTTTTT. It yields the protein CASIGGANTGELFF.

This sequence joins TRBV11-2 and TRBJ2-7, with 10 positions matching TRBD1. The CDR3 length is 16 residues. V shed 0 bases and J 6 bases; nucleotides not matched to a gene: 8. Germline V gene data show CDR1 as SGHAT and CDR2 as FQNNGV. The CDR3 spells CASSLEARQGAFEQYF. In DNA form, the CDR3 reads TGTGCCAGCAGCTTAGAAGCGAGACAGGGGGCTTTCGAGCAGTACTTC.

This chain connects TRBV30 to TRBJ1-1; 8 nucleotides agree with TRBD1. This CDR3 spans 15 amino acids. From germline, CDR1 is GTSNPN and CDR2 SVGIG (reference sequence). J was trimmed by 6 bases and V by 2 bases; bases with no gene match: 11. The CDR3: CAWSSDRENIPEAFF. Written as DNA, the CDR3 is TGTGCCTGGAGTTCGGACAGGGAAAATATCCCTGAAGCTTTCTTT.

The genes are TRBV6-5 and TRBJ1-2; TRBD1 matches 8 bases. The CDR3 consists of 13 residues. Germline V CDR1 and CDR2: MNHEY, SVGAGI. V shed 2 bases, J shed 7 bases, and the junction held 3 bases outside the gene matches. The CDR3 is CASSYDRGGGYTF. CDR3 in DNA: TGTGCCAGCAGTTACGACAGGGGAGGTGGCTACACCTTC.

The CDR3 DNA reads TGTGCCAGCAGCCCCCAGACTAGCGGCTACGAGCAGTACTTC. Protein sequence: CASSPQTSGYEQYF. The rearrangement uses TRBV27 and TRBJ2-7; 9 bases line up with TRBD2. Germline assignment: CDR1 MNHEY and CDR2 SMNVEV (reference sequence). V lost 6 bases to trimming and J lost 3 bases; unmatched junction nucleotides: 6. CDR3 length: 14 amino acids.

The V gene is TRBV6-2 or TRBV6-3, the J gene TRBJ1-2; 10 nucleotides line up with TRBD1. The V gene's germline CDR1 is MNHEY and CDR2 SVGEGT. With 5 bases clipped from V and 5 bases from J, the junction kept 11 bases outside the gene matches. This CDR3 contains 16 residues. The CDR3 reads CASSPLDRGKGYGYTF. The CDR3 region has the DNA TGTGCCAGCAGTCCCCTGGACAGGGGGAAGGGGTATGGCTACACCTTC.

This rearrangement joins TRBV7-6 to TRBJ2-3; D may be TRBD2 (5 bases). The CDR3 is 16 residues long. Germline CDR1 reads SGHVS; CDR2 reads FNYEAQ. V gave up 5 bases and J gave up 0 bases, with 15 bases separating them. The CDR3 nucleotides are TGTGCCAGCAGCCCTCTTACGGGATCTAGCACAGATACGCAGTATTTT. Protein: CASSPLTGSSTDTQYF.

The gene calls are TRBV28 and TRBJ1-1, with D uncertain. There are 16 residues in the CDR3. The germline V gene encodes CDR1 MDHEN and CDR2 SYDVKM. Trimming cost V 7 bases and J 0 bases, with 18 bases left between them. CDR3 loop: CASTPTFRRMNTEAFF. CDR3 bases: TGTGCCAGCACCCCTACCTTTCGGAGAATGAACACTGAAGCTTTCTTT.

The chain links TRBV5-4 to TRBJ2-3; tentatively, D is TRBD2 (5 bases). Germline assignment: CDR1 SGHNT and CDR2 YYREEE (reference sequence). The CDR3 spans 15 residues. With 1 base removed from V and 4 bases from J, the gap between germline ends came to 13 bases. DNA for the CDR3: TGTGCCAGCAGCTTGAGGAGGCGCGAACCAGATACGCAGTATTTT. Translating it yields CASSLRRREPDTQYF.

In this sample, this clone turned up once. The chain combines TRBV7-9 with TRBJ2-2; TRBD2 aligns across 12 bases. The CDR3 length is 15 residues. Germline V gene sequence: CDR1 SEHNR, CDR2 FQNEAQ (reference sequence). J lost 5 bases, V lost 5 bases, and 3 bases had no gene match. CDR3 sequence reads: CASSRLAGVTGELFF. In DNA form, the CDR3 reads TGTGCCAGCAGCCGACTAGCGGGAGTGACCGGGGAGCTGTTTTTT.

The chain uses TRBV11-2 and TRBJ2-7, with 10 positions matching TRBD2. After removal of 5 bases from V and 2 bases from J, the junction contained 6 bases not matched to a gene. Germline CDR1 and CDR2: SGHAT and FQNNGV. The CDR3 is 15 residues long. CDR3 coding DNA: TGTGCCAGCAGCACACGACTAGCGGGTGCCTACGAGCAGTACTTC. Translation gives CASSTRLAGAYEQYF.

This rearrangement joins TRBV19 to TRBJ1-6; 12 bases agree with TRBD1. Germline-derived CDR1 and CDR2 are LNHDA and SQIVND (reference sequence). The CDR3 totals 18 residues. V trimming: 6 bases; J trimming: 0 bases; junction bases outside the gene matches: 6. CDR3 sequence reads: CASSSGQGASSYNSPLHF. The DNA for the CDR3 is TGTGCCAGTAGCTCGGGACAGGGGGCGAGCTCCTATAATTCACCCCTCCACTTT.

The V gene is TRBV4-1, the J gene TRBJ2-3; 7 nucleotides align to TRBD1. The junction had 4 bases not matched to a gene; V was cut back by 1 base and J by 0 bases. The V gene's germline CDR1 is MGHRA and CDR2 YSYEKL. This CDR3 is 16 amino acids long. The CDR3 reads CASSQGTGLSTDTQYF. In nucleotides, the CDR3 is TGCGCCAGCAGCCAAGGGACAGGCCTTAGCACAGATACGCAGTATTTT.

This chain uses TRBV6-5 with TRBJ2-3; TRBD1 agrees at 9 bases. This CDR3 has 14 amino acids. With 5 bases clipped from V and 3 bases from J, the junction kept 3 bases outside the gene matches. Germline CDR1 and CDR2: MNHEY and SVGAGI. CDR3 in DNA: TGTGCCAGCAGTCTTGGACAGGGGACAGATACGCAGTATTTT. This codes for CASSLGQGTDTQYF.

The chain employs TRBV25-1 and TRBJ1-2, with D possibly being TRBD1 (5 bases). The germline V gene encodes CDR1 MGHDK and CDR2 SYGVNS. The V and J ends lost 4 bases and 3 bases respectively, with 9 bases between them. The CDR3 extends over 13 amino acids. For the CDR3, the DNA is TGTGCCAGCAGTGTGACAGAATACTATGGCTACACCTTC. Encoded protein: CASSVTEYYGYTF.

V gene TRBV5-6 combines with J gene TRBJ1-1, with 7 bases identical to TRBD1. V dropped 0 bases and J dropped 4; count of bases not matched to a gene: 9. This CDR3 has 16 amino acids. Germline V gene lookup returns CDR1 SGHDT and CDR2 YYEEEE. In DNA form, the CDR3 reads TGTGCCAGCAGCTTGGCGGGTTTACAGGGGATCACTGAAGCTTTCTTT. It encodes CASSLAGLQGITEAFF.

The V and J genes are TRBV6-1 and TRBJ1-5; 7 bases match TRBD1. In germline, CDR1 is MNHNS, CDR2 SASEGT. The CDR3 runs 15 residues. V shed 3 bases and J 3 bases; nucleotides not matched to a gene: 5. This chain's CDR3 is CASSDWDRDNQPQHF. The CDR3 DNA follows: TGTGCCAGCAGTGATTGGGACAGAGACAATCAGCCCCAGCATTTT.

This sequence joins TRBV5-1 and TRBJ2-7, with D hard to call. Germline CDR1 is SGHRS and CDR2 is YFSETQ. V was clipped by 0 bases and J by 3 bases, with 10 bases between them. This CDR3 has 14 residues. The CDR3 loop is CASSLESEFYEQYF. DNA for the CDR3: TGCGCCAGCAGCTTGGAGAGCGAGTTCTACGAGCAGTACTTC.

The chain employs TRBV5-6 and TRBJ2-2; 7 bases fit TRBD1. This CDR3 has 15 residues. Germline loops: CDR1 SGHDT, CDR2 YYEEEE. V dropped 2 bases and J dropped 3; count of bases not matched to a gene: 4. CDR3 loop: CASSFGQAYTGELFF. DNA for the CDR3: TGTGCCAGCAGCTTCGGACAGGCCTACACCGGGGAGCTGTTTTTT.

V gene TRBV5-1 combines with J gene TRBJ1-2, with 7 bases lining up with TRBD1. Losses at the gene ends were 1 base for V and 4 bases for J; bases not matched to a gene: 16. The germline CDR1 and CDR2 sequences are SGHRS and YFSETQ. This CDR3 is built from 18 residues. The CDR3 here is CASSLRAGTELKSYGYTF. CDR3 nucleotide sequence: TGCGCCAGCAGCTTGAGGGCTGGGACAGAACTGAAGAGCTATGGCTACACCTTC.

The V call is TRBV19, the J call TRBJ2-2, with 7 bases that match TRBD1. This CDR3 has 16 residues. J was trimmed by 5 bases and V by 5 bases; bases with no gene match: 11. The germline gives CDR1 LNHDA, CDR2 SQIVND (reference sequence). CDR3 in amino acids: CASSDLPGQFTGELFF. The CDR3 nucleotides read TGTGCCAGTAGTGACTTACCGGGACAGTTTACCGGGGAGCTGTTTTTT.

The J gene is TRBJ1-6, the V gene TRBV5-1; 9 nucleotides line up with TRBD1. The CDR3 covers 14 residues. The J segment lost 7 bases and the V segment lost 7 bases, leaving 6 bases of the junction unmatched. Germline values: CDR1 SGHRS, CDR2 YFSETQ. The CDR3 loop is CASGRTGDNSPLHF. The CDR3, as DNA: TGCGCCAGCGGACGGACAGGGGACAATTCACCCCTCCACTTT.